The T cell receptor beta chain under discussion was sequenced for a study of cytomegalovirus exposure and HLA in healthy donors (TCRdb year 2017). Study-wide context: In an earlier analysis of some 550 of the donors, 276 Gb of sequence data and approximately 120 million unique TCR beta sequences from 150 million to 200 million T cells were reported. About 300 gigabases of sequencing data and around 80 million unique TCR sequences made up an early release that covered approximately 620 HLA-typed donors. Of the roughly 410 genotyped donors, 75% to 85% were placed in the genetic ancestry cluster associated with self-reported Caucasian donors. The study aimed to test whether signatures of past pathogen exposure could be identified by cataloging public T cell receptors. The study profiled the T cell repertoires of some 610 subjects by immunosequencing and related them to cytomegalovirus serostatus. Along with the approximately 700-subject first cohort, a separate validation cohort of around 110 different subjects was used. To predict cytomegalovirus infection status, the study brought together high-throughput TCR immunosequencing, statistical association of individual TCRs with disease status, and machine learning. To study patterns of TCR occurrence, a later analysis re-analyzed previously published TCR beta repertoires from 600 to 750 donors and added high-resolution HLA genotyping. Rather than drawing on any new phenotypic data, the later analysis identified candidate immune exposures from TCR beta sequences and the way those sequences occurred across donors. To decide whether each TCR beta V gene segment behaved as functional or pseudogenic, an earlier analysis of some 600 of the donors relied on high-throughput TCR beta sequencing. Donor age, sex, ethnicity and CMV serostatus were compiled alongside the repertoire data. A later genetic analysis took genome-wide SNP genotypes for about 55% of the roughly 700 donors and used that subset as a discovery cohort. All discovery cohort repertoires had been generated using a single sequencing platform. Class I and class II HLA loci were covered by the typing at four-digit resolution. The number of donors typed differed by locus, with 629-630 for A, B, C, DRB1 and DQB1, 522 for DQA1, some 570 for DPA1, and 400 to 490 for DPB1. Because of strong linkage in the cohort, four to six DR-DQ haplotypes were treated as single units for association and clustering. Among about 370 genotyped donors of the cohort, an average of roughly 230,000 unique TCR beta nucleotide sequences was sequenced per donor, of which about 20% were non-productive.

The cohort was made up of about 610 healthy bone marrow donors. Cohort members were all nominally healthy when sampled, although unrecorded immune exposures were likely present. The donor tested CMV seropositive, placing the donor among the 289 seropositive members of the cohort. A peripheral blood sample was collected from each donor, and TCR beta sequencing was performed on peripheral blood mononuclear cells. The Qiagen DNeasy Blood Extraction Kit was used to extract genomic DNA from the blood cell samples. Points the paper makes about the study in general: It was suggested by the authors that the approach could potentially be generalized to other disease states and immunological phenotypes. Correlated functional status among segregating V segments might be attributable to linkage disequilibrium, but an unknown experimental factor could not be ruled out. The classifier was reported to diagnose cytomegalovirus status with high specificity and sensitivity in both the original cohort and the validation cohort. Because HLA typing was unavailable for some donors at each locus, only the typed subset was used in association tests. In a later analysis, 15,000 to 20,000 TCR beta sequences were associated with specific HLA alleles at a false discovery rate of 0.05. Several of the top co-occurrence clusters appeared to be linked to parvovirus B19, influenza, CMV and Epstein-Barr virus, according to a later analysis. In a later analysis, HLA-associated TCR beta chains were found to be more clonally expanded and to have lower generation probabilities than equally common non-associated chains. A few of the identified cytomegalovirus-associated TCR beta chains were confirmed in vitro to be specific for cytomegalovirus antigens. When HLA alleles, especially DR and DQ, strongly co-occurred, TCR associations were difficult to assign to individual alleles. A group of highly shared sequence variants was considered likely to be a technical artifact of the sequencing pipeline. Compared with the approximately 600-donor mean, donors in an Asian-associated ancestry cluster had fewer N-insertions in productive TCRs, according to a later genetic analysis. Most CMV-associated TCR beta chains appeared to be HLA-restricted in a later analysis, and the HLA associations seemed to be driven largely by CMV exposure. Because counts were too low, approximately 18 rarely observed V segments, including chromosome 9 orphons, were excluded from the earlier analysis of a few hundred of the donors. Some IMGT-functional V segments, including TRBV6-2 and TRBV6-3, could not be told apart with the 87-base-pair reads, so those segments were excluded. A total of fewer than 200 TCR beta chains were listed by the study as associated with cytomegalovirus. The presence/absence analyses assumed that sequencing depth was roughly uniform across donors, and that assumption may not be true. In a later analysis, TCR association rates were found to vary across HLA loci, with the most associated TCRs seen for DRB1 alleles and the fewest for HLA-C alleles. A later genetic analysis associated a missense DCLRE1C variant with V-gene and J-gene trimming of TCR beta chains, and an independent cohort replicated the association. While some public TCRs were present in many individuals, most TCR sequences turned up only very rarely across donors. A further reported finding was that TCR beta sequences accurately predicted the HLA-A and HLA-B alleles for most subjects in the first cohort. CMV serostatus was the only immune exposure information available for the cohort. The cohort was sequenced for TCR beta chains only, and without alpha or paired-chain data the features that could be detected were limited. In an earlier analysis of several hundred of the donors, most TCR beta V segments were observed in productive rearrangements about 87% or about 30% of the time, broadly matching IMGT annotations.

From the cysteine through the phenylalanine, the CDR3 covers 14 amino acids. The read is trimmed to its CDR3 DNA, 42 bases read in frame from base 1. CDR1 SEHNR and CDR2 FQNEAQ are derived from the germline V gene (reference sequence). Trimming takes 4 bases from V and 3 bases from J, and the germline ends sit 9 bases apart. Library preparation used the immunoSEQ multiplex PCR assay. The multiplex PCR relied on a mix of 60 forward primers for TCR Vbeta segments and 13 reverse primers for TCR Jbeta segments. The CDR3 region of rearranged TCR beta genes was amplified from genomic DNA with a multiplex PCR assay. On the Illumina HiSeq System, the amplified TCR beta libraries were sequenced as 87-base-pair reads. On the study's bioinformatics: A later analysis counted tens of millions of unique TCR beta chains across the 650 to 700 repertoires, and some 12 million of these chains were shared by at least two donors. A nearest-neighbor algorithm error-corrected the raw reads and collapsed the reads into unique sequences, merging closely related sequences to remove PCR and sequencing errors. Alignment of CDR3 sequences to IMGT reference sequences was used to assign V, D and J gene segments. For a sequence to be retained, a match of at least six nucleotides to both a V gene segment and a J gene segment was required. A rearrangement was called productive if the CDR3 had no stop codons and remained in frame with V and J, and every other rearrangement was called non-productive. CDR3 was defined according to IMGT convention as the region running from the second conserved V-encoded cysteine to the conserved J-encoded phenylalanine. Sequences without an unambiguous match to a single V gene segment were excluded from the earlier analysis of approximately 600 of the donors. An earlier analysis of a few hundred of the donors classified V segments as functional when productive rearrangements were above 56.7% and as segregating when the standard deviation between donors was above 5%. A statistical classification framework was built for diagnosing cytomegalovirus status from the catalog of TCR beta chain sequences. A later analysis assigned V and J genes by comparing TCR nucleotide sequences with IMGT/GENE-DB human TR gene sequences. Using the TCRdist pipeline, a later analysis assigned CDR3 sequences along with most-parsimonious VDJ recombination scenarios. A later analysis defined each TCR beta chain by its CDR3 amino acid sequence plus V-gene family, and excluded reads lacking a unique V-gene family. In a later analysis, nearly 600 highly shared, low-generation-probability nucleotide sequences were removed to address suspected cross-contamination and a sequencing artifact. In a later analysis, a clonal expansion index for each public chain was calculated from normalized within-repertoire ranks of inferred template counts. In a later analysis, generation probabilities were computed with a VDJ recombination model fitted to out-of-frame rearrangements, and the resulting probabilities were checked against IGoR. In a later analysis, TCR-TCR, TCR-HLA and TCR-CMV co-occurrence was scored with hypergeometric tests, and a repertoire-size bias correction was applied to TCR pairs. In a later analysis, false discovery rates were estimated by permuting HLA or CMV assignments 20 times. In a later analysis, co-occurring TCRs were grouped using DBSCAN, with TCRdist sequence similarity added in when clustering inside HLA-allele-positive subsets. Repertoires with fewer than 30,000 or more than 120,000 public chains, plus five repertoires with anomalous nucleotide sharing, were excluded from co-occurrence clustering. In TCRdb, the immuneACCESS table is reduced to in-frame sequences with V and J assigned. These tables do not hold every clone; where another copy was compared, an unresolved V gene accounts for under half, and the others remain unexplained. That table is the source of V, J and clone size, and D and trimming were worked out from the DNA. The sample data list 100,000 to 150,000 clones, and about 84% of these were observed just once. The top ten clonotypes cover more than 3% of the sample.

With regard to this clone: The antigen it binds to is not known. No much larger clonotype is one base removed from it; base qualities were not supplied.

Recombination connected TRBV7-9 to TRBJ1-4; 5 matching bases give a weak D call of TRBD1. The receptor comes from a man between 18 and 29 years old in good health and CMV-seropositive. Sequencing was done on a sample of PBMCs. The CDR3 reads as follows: CASSSQGPNEKLFF. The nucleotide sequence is TGTGCCAGCAGCTCCCAGGGTCCTAATGAAAAACTGTTTTTT.